This T cell receptor beta chain was sequenced during a study of early T cells in non-severe SARS-CoV-2 infection. Study context: The authors sequenced bulk RNA from unsorted whole blood, leaving chains unpaired.

Researchers tagged individual cDNA molecules with unique molecular identifiers. TCRdb used MiXCR to reprocess the 5' RACE reads, holding one entry per CDR3 protein. The profile shows more than 35,000 distinct CDR3 sequences, roughly 5% of them singletons. The CDR3 has 12 amino acids. Germline V gene lookup returns CDR1 SQVTM and CDR2 ANQGSEA. V was trimmed by 4 bases and J by 6 bases, leaving 11 bases between them. Study results and limitations: Missing private and CD4 specificities, VDJdb matching favored anti-spike CD8 responses.

This clonotype came up many times. No antigen is known for it. This sequence originates from an adult who was a healthcare worker with PCR-confirmed SARS-CoV-2 infection or an uninfected control (not recorded which). The chain joins TRBV29-1 to TRBJ2-3, with D unclear. Sequencing used whole blood. The CDR3 reads CSVGAYSDTQYF. The CDR3 DNA reads as TGCAGCGTTGGAGCCTATTCGGATACGCAGTATTTT.